The next 7 T cell receptor beta chains were all read from a single sample in a study of human thymus T cells. TCRdb's copy holds only in-frame clones and misses some; the assay was immunoSEQ multiplex PCR. The top ten hold under 0.025% of the sample, which has 100,000 to 150,000 clones, around 96% seen once. It was from resections taken during corrective heart surgery that the thymus tissue came. Sequencing was performed on thymus tissue. These receptors were collected from a boy under three years old with a congenital heart defect but otherwise immunologically healthy.

This sequence joins TRBV29-1 and TRBJ1-5; D might be TRBD1 (5 bases). The V gene's germline CDR1 is SQVTM and CDR2 ANQGSEA. The CDR3 loop spans 14 amino acids. V lost 7 bases to trimming and J lost 5 bases, with 18 bases between them. In DNA, the CDR3 is TGCAGCGCAAGGACACCTCGAAGGGATCAGCCCCAGCATTTT. The encoded protein is CSARTPRRDQPQHF. The full variable domain, rest sourced from reference TRBV29-1 and TRBJ1-5, is SAVISQKPSRDICQRGTSLTIQCQVDSQVTMMFWYRQQPGQSLTLIATANQGSEATYESGFVIDKFPISRPNLTFSTLTVSNMSPEDSSIYLCSARTPRRDQPQHFGDGTRLSIL.

This chain joins TRBV4-3 and TRBJ2-2, with 9 bases that match TRBD2. V trimming: 1 base; J trimming: 3 bases; junction bases outside the gene matches: 6. The CDR3 runs to 17 residues. Per germline, CDR1 LGHNA and CDR2 YSLEER. The CDR3 DNA reads as TGCGCCAGCAGCCAAGTTTCGTCTAGCGGGGACACCGGGGAGCTGTTTTTT. Protein: CASSQVSSSGDTGELFF.

This clone has a single count. The CDR3 loop reads CASSHRDHEQFF. Written as DNA, the CDR3 is TGTGCCAGCAGCCACAGGGACCATGAGCAGTTCTTC. This chain uses TRBV11-3 with TRBJ2-1, with D possibly being TRBD1 (6 bases). Deletions cut 5 bases from V and 8 bases from J, with 10 bases between. The germline CDR1 and CDR2 sequences are SGHNT and YENEEA. The CDR3 is made up of 12 amino acids.

The chain recombines TRBV14 with TRBJ2-7, with 9 bases fitting TRBD2. After removal of 1 base from V and 2 bases from J, the junction contained 18 bases not matched to a gene. Germline loops: CDR1 SGHDN, CDR2 FVKESK. CDR3 length: 20 amino acids. CDR3 residues: CASSQVWKRGAAIEPYEQYF. CDR3 DNA sequence: TGTGCCAGCAGCCAAGTTTGGAAGCGGGGGGCCGCCATCGAACCCTACGAGCAGTACTTC. Full variable domain (missing parts from reference TRBV14 and TRBJ2-7): EAGVTQFPSHSVIEKGQTVTLRCDPISGHDNLYWYRRVMGKEIKFLLHFVKESKQDESGMPNNRFLAERTGGTYSTLKVQPAELEDSGVYFCASSQVWKRGAAIEPYEQYFGPGTRLTVT.

This sequence joins TRBV5-1 and TRBJ2-3, with D perhaps matching TRBD2 (5 bases). Germline-derived CDR1 and CDR2 are SGHRS and YFSETQ. Trimming stripped 0 bases from V and 2 bases from J, with 19 bases between. The CDR3 runs to 18 residues. CDR3 region: CASSLGIGLLALTDTQYF. As DNA, the CDR3 is TGCGCCAGCAGCTTGGGGATCGGACTCCTAGCTCTCACAGATACGCAGTATTTT.

This sequence joins TRBV10-1 and TRBJ2-7; D gene unclear. Germline CDR1 is WNHNN and CDR2 is SYGVQD (reference sequence). V shed 7 bases and J shed 0 bases, with 13 bases lying between them. This CDR3 is 14 amino acids long. The CDR3 spells CASILRLSSYEQYF. In nucleotides, the CDR3 is TGCGCCAGCATCCTTCGATTAAGCTCCTACGAGCAGTACTTC.

The rearrangement uses TRBV30 and TRBJ2-5; 15 bases map to TRBD2. Per germline, CDR1 GTSNPN and CDR2 SVGIG (reference sequence). V trimming: 0 bases; J trimming: 4 bases; junction bases outside the gene matches: 6. This CDR3 comprises 17 residues. For the CDR3, the DNA is TGTGCCTGGAGTGTTACGGGACTAGCGGGGGGTGGAGAGACCCAGTACTTC. It is translated as CAWSVTGLAGGGETQYF.